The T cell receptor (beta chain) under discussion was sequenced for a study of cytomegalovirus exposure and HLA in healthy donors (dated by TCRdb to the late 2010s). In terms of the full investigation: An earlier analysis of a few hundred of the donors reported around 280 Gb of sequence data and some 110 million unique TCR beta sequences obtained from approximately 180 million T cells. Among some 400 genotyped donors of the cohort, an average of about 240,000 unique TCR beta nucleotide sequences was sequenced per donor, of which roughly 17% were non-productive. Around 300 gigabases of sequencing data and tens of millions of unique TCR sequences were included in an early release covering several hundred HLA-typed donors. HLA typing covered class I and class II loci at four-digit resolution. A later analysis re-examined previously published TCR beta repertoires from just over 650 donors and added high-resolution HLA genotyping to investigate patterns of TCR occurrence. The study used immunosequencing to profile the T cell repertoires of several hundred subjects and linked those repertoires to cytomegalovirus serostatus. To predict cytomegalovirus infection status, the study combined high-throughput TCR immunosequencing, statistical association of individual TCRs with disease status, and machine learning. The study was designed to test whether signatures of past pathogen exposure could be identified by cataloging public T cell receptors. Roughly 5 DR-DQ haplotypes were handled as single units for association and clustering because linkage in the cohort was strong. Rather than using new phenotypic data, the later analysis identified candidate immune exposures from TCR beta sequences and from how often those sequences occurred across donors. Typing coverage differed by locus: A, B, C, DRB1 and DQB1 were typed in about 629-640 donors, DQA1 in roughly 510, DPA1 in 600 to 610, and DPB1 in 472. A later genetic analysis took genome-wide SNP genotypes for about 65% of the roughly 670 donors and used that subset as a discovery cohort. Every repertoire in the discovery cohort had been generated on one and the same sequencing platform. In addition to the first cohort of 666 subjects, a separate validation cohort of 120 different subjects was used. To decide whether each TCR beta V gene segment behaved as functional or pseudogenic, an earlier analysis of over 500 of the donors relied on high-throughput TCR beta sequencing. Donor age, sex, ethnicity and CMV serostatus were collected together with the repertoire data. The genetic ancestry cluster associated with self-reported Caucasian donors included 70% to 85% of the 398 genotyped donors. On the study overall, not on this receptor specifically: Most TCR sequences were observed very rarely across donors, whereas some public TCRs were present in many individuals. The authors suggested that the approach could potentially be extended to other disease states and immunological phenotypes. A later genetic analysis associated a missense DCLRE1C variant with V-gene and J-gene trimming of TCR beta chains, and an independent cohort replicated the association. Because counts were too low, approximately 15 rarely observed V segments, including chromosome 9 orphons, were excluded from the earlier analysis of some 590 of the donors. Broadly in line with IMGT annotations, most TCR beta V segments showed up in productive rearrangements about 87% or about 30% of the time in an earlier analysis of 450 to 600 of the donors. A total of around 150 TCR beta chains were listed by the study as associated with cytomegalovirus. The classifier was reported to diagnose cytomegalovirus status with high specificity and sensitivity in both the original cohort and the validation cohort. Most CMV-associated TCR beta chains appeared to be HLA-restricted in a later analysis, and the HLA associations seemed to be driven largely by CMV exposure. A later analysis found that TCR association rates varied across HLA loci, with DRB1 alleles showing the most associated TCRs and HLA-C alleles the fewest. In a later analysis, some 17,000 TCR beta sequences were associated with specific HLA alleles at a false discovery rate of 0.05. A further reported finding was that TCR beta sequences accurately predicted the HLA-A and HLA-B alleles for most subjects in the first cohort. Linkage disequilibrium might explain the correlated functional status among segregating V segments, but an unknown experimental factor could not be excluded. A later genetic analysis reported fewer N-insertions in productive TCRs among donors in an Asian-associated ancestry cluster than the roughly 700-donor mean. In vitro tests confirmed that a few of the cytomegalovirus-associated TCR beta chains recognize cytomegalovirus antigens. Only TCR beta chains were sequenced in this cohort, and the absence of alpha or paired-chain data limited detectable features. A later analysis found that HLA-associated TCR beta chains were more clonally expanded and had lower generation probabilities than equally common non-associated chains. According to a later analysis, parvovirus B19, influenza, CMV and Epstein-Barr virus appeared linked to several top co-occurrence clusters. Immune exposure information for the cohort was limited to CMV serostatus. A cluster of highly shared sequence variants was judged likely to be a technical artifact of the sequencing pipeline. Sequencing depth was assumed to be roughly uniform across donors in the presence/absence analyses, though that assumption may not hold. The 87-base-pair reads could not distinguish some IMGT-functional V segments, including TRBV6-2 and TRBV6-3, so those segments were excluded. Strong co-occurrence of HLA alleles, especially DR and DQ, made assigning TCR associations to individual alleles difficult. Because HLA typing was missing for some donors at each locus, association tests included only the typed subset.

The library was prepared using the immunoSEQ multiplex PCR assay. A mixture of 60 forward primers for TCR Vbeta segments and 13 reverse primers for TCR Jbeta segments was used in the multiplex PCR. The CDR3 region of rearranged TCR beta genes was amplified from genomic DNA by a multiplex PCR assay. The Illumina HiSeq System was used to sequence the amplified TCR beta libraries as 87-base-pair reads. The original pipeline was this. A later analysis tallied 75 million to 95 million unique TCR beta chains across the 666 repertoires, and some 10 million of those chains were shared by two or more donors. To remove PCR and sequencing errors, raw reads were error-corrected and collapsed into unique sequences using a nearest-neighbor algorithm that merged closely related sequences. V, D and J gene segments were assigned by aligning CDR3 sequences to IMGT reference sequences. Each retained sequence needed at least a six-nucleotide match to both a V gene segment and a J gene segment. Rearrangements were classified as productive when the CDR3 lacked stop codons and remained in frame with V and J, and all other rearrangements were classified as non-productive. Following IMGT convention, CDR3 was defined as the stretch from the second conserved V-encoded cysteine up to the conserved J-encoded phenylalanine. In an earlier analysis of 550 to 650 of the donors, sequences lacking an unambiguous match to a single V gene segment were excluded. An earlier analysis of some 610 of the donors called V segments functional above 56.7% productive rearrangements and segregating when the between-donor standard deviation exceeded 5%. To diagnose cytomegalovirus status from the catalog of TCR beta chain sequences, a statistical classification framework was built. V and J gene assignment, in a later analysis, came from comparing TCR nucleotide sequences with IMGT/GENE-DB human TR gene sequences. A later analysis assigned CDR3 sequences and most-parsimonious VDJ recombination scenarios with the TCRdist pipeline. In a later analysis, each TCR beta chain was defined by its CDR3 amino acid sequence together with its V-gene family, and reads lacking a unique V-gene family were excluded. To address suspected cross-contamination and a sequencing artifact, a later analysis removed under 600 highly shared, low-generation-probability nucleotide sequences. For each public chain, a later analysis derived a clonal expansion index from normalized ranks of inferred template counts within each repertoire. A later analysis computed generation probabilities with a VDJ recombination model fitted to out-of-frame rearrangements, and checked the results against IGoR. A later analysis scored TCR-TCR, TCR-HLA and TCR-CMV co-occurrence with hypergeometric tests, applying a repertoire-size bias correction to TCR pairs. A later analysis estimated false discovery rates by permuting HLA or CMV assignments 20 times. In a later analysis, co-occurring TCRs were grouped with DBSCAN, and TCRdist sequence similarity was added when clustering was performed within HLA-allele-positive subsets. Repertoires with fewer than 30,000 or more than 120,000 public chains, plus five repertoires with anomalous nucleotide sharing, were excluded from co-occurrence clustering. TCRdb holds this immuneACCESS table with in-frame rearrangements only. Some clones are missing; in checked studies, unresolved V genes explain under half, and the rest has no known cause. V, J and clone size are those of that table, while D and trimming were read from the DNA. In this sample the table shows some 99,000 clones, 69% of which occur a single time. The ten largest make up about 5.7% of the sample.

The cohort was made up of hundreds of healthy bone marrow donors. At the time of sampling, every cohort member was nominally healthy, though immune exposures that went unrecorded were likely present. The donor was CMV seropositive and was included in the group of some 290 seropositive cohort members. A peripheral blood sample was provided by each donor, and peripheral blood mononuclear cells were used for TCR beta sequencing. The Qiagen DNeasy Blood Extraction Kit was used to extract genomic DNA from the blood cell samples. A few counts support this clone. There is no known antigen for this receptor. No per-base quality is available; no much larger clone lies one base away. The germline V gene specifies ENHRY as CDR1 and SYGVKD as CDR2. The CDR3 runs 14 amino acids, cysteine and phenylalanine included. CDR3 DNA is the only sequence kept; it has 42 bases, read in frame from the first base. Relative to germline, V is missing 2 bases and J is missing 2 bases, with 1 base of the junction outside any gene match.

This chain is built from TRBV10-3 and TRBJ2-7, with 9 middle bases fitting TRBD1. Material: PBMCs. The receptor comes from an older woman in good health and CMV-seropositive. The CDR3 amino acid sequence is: CAISEGTGTYEQYF. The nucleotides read TGTGCCATCAGTGAGGGGACAGGGACCTACGAGCAGTACTTC.